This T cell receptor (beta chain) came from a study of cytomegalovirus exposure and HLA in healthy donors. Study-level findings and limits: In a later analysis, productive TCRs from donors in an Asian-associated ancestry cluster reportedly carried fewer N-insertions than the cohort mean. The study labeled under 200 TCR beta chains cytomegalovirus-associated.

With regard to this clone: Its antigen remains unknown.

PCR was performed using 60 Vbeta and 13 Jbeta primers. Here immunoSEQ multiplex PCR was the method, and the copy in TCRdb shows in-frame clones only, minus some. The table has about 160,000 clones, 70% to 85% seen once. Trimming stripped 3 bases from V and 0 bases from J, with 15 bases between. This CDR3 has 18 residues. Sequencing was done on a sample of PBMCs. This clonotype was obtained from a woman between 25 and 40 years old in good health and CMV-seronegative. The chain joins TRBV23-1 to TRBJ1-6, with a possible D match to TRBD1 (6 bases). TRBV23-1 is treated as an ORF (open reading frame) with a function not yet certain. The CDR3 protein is CASSQSTGTGSYNSPLHF. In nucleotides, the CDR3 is TGCGCCAGCAGTCAGTCTACAGGGACGGGCTCCTATAATTCACCCCTCCACTTT.